This TCR beta chain was sequenced during a study of blood T cell repertoires in COVID-19 (dated by TCRdb to 2018 to 2020). With regard to the full study: The collaborator samples originated in the United States, Italy and Spain and spanned the acute and convalescent phases of COVID-19. The prospective study material was composed of cDNA or gDNA derived from T cells, B-cell-depleted T cells, or PBMCs. Subjects who had been exposed to COVID-19, were actively infected with it, or had recovered from it provided the deeply sampled blood TCRbeta repertoires that made up the dataset. The repertoires were released in a freely available public database meant as a resource for research on the immune response to SARS-CoV-2. The samples were drawn from the first 160 participants of the ongoing ImmuneRACE study and from over a thousand subjects provided by 6 global collaborators. The sample metadata nearly always contained a de-identified subject ID, COVID-19 status, age in years and sex. Where HLA class I and class II types were available, the types were taken from metadata supplied by the sample provider, not from assay-based typing. The study at large found these results: The amount of clinical and demographic metadata varied by source and participant and was provided uncurated.

Turning to this clone: The antigen it recognizes is unknown. Base qualities are not provided; no much larger clone lies one nucleotide away.

Collaborating institutions collected whole blood in K2EDTA tubes following their own protocols. Collaborator samples were shipped for TCRbeta analysis as frozen whole blood, isolated PBMCs, or DNA extracted from either sample type. TCRbeta CDR3 regions were amplified from genomic DNA by means of the immunoSEQ Assay, a bias-controlled multiplex PCR. As for the authors' bioinformatics: Within the assay, amplification of reference gene primers was used to estimate how many nucleated cells each sample contained. To quantify the absolute abundance of each unique TCRbeta CDR3 rearrangement, sequence reads were collapsed and filtered. For each sample, productive Simpson clonality was calculated as the square root of Simpson's diversity index across productive rearrangements. Sourced from immuneACCESS, this table was stored by TCRdb with only in-frame sequences that have V and J called. A share of the clones is absent; for the studies checked, an unresolved V gene accounts for under half, and the remainder has no known explanation. V, J and clone size reflect that table, while D and trimming were determined from the DNA. This sample holds about 120,000 clones; around 86% were observed only once. The leading ten clones occupy approximately 7.9% of the sample.

CDR1 is given as LNHDA and CDR2 as SQIVND, both from the germline V gene (reference sequence). The germline V end is reduced by 7 bases and the J end by 6 bases; junction bases left unmatched: 15. Measured from the cysteine to the phenylalanine, the CDR3 is 16 residues long. Only CDR3 DNA is held: 48 bases, read in frame from base 1. The sample consisted of peripheral blood. This chain is built from TRBV19 and TRBJ1-5; 7 central bases correspond to TRBD1. This TCR derives from a man aged 65 to 79 with acute or convalescent COVID-19. The nucleotides are TGTGCCAGTACCACCAGAGCGACAGGGTTTCGTCAGCCCCAGCATTTT. This encodes CASTTRATGFRQPQHF. The full variable domain, with segments outside the CDR3 supplied by the reference TRBV19 and TRBJ1-5 proteins, appears as DGGITQSPKYLFRKEGQNVTLSCEQNLNHDAMYWYRQDPGQGLRLIYYSQIVNDFQKGDIAEGYSVSREKKESFPLTVTSAQKNPTAFYLCASTTRATGFRQPQHFGDGTRLSIL.